The text below deals with one T cell receptor beta chain. This table comes from immunoSEQ multiplex PCR, and its TCRdb copy is limited to in-frame clones, with some not included. The sample lists roughly 300,000 clones; roughly 86% were seen once. This entry belongs to a study of blood T cell repertoires in COVID-19. Study information: Specimens from acute and convalescent COVID-19 originated in the United States, Italy and Spain. PBMCs, B-cell-depleted T cells, or T cells provided the cDNA or gDNA that made up the material.

Trimming removed 4 bases at V and 5 bases at J, with 7 bases between. The V gene's germline CDR1 is KGHDR and CDR2 SFDVKD. The CDR3 runs 12 residues. This sequence was found in a woman aged 45-65 years with acute or convalescent COVID-19. V usage is TRBV24-1 and J usage is TRBJ2-5, with unresolved D. The sample was peripheral blood. In nucleotides, the CDR3 is TGTGCCACCAGTGACAGGTGGGAGACCCAGTACTTC. Amino acid sequence: CATSDRWETQYF.